Below, 13 T cell receptor beta chains from the same sample are listed, as sequenced in a study of CD8 T cells in ankylosing spondylitis. TCRdb analysed the 5' RACE reads with MiXCR anew, one entry per CDR3 protein. Found here are some 270,000 distinct CDR3 sequences, 32% of them singletons; the top ten hold roughly 4.2%. Sample: blood, either unsorted or a sorted T cell fraction (not recorded which). These receptors were taken from a male donor with ankylosing spondylitis or in good health (not recorded which).

The DNA of the CDR3 is TGTGCCAGTGCCCCACTAGCGGGTAAAAACATTCAGTACTTC. Translated: CASAPLAGKNIQYF. The chain has TRBV6-1 and TRBJ2-4; 9 positions match TRBD2. Germline V gives CDR1 MNHNS, CDR2 SASEGT. V lost 9 bases to trimming and J lost 4 bases; unmatched junction nucleotides: 7. This CDR3 spans 14 amino acids.

The chain has TRBV7-6 and TRBJ2-7; the D is unclear. CDR3 length: 13 residues. V was pared by 5 bases and J by 5 bases, with 13 bases between. CDR1 is SGHVS, CDR2 FNYEAQ, per germline. The CDR3 reads CASSQRVDHEQYF. The CDR3 coding sequence is TGTGCCAGCAGCCAAAGGGTTGACCACGAGCAGTACTTC.

This clonotype was counted a few times. The chain joins TRBV9 to TRBJ1-2, with D possibly TRBD1 on 5 matching bases. CDR1 is SGDLS and CDR2 is YYNGEE in the germline V gene. Trimming took off 7 bases at V and 1 base at J, with 8 bases between the two ends. The CDR3 totals 12 residues. CDR3 sequence: CASQGNNYGYTF. The DNA for the CDR3 is TGTGCCAGCCAGGGAAATAACTATGGCTACACCTTC.

This sequence joins TRBV20-1 and TRBJ2-7, with 11 bases identical to TRBD2. The CDR3 has 18 residues. Losses at the gene ends were 6 bases for V and 1 base for J; bases not matched to a gene: 17. Germline V gene sequence: CDR1 DFQATT, CDR2 SNEGSKA (reference sequence). DNA of the CDR3: TGCAGTGCGAGGGTGGCTAGCGGGGGGCTGTCGGGGTCCTACGAGCAGTACTTC. It codes for CSARVASGGLSGSYEQYF.

This chain joins TRBV20-1 and TRBJ2-6; the D is unclear. The length of the CDR3 is 14 residues. Germline CDR1 and CDR2: DFQATT and SNEGSKA (reference sequence). V lost 1 base, J lost 0 bases, and 4 bases lay in between. CDR3 sequence reads: CSARGGSGANVLTF. In DNA form, the CDR3 reads TGCAGTGCTAGAGGTGGCTCTGGGGCCAACGTCCTGACTTTC.

This sequence joins TRBV5-6 and TRBJ2-5; D gene uncertain. The V end lost 0 bases, the J end lost 4 bases, and 10 bases lay between the germline ends. The CDR3 consists of 14 residues. In germline, CDR1 is SGHDT, CDR2 YYEEEE. The CDR3 coding sequence is TGTGCCAGCAGCTTGGTCGGCGCCGGAGAGACCCAGTACTTC. This sequence encodes CASSLVGAGETQYF.

V and J are TRBV4-1 and TRBJ2-3; D is unresolved. The CDR3 is 12 residues long. Trimming took 3 bases from V and 5 from J, leaving 6 bases between them. CDR1 and CDR2 (germline): MGHRA, YSYEKL. The CDR3 DNA sequence: TGCGCCAGCAGCCAGGTTAGAGATACGCAGTATTTT. Amino acid sequence: CASSQVRDTQYF.

This clonotype has a handful of counts. The V gene is TRBV10-3, the J gene TRBJ1-4; D is unresolved. Deletions cut 7 bases from V and 7 bases from J, with 13 bases between. The CDR3 length is 13 residues. Germline V gene sequence: CDR1 ENHRY, CDR2 SYGVKD. For the CDR3, the DNA is TGTGCCATCAACACAGATAGAGGTGAAAAACTGTTTTTT. It is translated as CAINTDRGEKLFF.

The chain links TRBV7-9 to TRBJ2-1; 10 nucleotides line up with TRBD2. This CDR3 spans 13 amino acids. Per germline, CDR1 SEHNR and CDR2 FQNEAQ (reference sequence). V lost 5 bases and J lost 13; bases outside the gene matches: 8. For the CDR3, the DNA is TGTGCCAGCAGCCCTATCCAGCGGGGGGGTCAGTTCTTC. It yields the protein CASSPIQRGGQFF.

The CDR3 here is CASSLAYEGPNQPQHF. The CDR3 nucleotides read TGTGCCAGCAGTTTAGCGTACGAGGGCCCCAATCAGCCCCAGCATTTT. V and J are TRBV12-3 or TRBV12-4 and TRBJ1-5; D is uncertain. Between the trimmed V and J ends, which lost 0 bases and 3 bases, there was a span of 12 bases. This CDR3 contains 16 residues.

The sample holds a few counts of this clonotype. The CDR3 coding sequence is TGCAGTGCTAGGACCTCAACAGGGAAGACAACTAATGAAAAACTGTTTTTT. Translation: CSARTSTGKTTNEKLFF. The chain has TRBV20-1 and TRBJ1-4, with D possibly being TRBD1 (6 bases). The CDR3 contains 17 residues. Looked up from germline, CDR1 is DFQATT and CDR2 is SNEGSKA (reference sequence). V was trimmed by 3 bases and J by 0 bases, leaving 17 bases between them.

This clonotype showed up just once. This sequence joins TRBV12-3 or TRBV12-4 and TRBJ2-7, with a weak D call TRBD2 (5 bases). V was clipped by 6 bases and J by 5 bases, with 23 bases between them. CDR3 length equals 16 residues. CDR3 region: CASRLAIGPLGDEQYF. CDR3 nucleotides: TGTGCCAGCAGGCTAGCTATCGGGCCCCTGGGAGACGAGCAGTACTTC.

CDR3: CASRGLAGGLGETQYF. The CDR3 DNA reads TGCGCCAGCAGGGGACTAGCGGGGGGGCTGGGGGAGACCCAGTACTTC. This chain connects TRBV10-2 to TRBJ2-5; 16 nucleotides align to TRBD2. The CDR3 sequence is 16 residues long. Trimming at V came to 6 bases and at J to 5 bases, leaving 6 bases not matched to a gene. The V gene's germline CDR1 is WSHSY and CDR2 SAAADI.